The sequence of this TCR beta chain was determined in a study of blood T cell repertoires in COVID-19. Whole-study context: PBMCs, B-cell-depleted T cells, or T cells were the source of the cDNA or gDNA that made up the material.

Under the authors' procedure: Quantification of nucleated cells was approximated via reference gene primer amplification. Libraries were prepared by immunoSEQ multiplex PCR; TCRdb keeps only in-frame clonotypes and omits some of them. That table gives V, J and clone size, and the DNA gave D and trimming. The sample lists 30,000 to 40,000 clones; 90% were seen once. The junction had 9 bases not matched to a gene; V was cut back by 7 bases and J by 0 bases. This CDR3 has 15 amino acids. In germline, CDR1 is SQVTM, CDR2 ANQGSEA. This clone came up once. The chain uses TRBV29-1 and TRBJ1-2, with 9 positions matching TRBD1. The TCR comes from an older man with acute or convalescent COVID-19. Sequencing used peripheral blood. CDR3 in amino acids: CSGLRGTGTNYGYTF. The DNA of the CDR3 is TGCAGCGGCCTACGGGGGACAGGGACTAACTATGGCTACACCTTC.